Below are 5 T cell receptor beta chains sequenced from a single sample in a study of cytomegalovirus exposure and HLA in healthy donors. Repertoires were generated with immunoSEQ multiplex PCR, while TCRdb's copy carries only in-frame clones and drops some. The sample records about 130,000 clones, about 90% being singletons. Specimen: PBMCs. The source is a woman between 25 and 40 years old in good health and CMV-seropositive.

J is TRBJ2-3 and V is TRBV19, with TRBD2 matching over 8 bases. J lost 6 bases, V lost 5 bases, and 10 bases had no gene match. The CDR3 has 15 residues. CDR1 is LNHDA and CDR2 is SQIVND in the germline V gene (reference sequence). The CDR3 protein is CASSVVAGTLDTQYF. The CDR3 bases are TGTGCCAGTAGTGTGGTAGCGGGAACTCTGGATACGCAGTATTTT.

This clone was detected only a few times. V and J are TRBV10-3 and TRBJ1-2, with D hard to call. V shed 10 bases and J shed 6 bases, with 18 bases lying between them. The length of the CDR3 is 13 residues. Per the germline V gene, CDR1 is ENHRY and CDR2 is SYGVKD. The CDR3 nucleotides read TGTGCCACCATGAGACCGGTTCAGGATGGCTACACCTTC. Translation gives CATMRPVQDGYTF.

J is TRBJ1-6 and V is TRBV28; D ambiguous. Between the trimmed V and J ends, which lost 3 bases and 0 bases, there was a span of 6 bases. Germline V gene data show CDR1 as MDHEN and CDR2 as SYDVKM. This CDR3 is built from 15 residues. The CDR3 DNA reads TGTGCCAGCAGTTTGCGCGGCTCCTATAATTCACCCCTCCACTTT. The encoded protein is CASSLRGSYNSPLHF.

The chain joins TRBV7-2 to TRBJ1-1; tentative D call: TRBD1 (5 bases). This CDR3 has 13 residues. The V end was cut by 2 bases, the J end by 1 base, with 5 bases between. Germline values: CDR1 SGHTA, CDR2 FQGNSA. This chain's CDR3 is CASSLRGNTEAFF. CDR3 nucleotide sequence: TGTGCCAGCAGCTTAAGGGGGAACACTGAAGCTTTCTTT.

This sequence joins TRBV2 and TRBJ2-1, with D uncertain. The CDR3 covers 13 residues. V dropped 3 bases and J dropped 7 bases, with 10 bases sitting between them. Germline V gene lookup returns CDR1 SNHLY and CDR2 FYNNEI. Here the CDR3 reads CASSESGRNEQFF. As DNA, the CDR3 is TGTGCCAGCAGTGAGTCGGGTAGGAATGAGCAGTTCTTC.